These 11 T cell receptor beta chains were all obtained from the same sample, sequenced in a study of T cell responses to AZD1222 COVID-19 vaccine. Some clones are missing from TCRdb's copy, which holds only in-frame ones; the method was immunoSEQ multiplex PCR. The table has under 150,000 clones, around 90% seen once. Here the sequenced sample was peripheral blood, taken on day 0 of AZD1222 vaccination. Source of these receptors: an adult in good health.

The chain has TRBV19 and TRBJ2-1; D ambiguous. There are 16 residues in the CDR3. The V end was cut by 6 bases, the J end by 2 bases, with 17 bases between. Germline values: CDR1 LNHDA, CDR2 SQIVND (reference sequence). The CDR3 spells CASSRRPNFPYNEQFF. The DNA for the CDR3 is TGTGCCAGTAGCCGGAGACCGAACTTTCCCTACAATGAGCAGTTCTTC.

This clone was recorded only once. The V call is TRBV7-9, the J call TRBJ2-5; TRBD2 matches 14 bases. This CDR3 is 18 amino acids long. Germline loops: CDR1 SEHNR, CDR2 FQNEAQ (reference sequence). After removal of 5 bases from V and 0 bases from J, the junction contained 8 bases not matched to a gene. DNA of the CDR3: TGTGCCAGCAGCCTGGGACTAGCGGGAGACGTGTACCAAGAGACCCAGTACTTC. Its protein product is CASSLGLAGDVYQETQYF.

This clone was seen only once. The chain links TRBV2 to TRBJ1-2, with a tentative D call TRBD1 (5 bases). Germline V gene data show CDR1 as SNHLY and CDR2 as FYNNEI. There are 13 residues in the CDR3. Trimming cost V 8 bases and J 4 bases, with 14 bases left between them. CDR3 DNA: TGTGCCAGCCGGGGGAGTATTGGCTATGGCTACACCTTC. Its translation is CASRGSIGYGYTF.

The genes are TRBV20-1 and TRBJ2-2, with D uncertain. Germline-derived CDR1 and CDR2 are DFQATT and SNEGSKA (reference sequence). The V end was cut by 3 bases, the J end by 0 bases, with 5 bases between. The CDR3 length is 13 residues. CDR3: CSASHANTGELFF. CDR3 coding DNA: TGCAGTGCTAGTCACGCGAACACCGGGGAGCTGTTTTTT.

CDR3 residues: CASSSGGGAEAFF. The CDR3 DNA is TGTGCCAGCAGTTCAGGGGGCGGCGCTGAAGCTTTCTTT. The chain links TRBV27 to TRBJ1-1; 8 bases line up with TRBD1. This CDR3 is 13 amino acids long. Germline assignment: CDR1 MNHEY and CDR2 SMNVEV (reference sequence). The V and J ends lost 4 bases and 6 bases, in that order; junction bases with no gene match: 4.

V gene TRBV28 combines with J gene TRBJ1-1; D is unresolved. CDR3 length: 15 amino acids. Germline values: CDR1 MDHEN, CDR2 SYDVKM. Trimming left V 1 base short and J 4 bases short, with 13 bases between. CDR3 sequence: CASSLFVPGSTEAFF. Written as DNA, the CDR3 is TGTGCCAGCAGTTTATTTGTCCCGGGGAGCACTGAAGCTTTCTTT.

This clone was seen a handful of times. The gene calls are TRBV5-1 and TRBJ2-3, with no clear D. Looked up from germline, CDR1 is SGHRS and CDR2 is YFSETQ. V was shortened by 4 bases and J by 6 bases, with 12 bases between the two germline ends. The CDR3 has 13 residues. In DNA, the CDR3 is TGCGCCAGCAGCCCCGATAATGACGATACGCAGTATTTT. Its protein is CASSPDNDDTQYF.

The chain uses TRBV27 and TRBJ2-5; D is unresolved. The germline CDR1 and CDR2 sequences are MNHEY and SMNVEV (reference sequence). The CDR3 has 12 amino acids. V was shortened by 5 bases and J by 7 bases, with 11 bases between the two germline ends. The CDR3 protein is CASSPHRGTQYF. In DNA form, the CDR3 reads TGTGCCAGCAGTCCCCACCGTGGGACCCAGTACTTC.

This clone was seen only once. DNA for the CDR3: TGTGCCAGCAGCTCGGCGTATTCTGGAAACACCATATATTTT. Encoded protein: CASSSAYSGNTIYF. The genes are TRBV7-9 and TRBJ1-3, with D hard to call. The V and J ends lost 4 bases and 1 base respectively, with 8 bases between them. The CDR3 loop spans 14 amino acids. CDR1 and CDR2 from the germline V gene are SEHNR and FQNEAQ (reference sequence).

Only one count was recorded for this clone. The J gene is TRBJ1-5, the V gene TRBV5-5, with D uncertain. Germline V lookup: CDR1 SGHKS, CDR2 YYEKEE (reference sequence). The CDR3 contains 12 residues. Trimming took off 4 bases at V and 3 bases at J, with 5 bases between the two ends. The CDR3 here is CASSLLNQPQHF. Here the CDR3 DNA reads TGTGCCAGCAGCCTACTCAATCAGCCCCAGCATTTT.

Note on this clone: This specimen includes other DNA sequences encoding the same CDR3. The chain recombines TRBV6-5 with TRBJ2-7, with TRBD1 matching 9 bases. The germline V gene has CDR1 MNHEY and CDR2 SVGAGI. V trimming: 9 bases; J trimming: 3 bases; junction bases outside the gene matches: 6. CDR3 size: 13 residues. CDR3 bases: TGTGCCAGTAGCCGGGACAGGGTCTACGAGCAGTACTTC. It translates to CASSRDRVYEQYF.